This T cell receptor beta chain was captured in a study of blood T cell repertoires in COVID-19. For the study at large: COVID-19 samples collected from the United States, Italy and Spain covered acute and convalescent phases.

Sequencing used immunoSEQ multiplex PCR; TCRdb keeps in-frame clones, though not all of them. There are 30,000 to 45,000 clones in the sample; around four fifths occur only once, and 14% lies in the top ten. Looked up from germline, CDR1 is LGHNA and CDR2 is YSLEER. The CDR3 totals 17 residues. With 0 bases removed from V and 1 base from J, the gap between germline ends came to 15 bases. The chain uses TRBV4-3 and TRBJ2-5, with D tentatively TRBD1 (6 bases). Sequences were obtained from peripheral blood. This receptor was taken from a human donor in a cohort sampled during active COVID-19. The DNA of the CDR3 is TGCGCCAGCAGCCAAGATTGGCCGCTACAGGGCCAAGAGACCCAGTACTTC. Translated, it gives CASSQDWPLQGQETQYF.